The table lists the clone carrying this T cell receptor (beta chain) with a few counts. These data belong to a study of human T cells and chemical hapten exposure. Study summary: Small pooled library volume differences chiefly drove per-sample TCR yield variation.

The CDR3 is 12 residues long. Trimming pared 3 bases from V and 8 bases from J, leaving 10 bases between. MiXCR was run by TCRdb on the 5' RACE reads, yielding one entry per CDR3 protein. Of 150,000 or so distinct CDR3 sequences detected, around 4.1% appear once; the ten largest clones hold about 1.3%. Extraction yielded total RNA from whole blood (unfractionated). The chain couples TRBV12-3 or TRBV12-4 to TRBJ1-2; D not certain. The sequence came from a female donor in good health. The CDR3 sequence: CASSFGRRGYTF. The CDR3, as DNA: TGTGCCAGCAGTTTTGGCAGGCGGGGCTACACCTTC.